The 30 T cell receptor beta chains below come from one sample, sequenced in a study of T cell repertoires in cytomegalovirus infection. These receptors lack a known antigen. TCRdb reprocessed the reads via MiXCR and lists one record per CDR3 protein. In the table there are 110,000 or so distinct CDR3 sequences, 30% of which are singletons. Sequences were derived from CD8+ T cells from cultured PBMCs, sampled from culture after CMV antigen stimulation. These receptors were collected from a human donor in good health (CMV status not recorded). Some clones in this sample may be carry-over from other donors' samples.

This clonotype has a count of ten or more. The V call is TRBV7-2, the J call TRBJ1-5, with a weak D call TRBD1 (5 bases). This CDR3 has 15 amino acids. V was pared by 6 bases and J by 3 bases, with 15 bases between. Germline V CDR1 and CDR2: SGHTA, FQGNSA. CDR3: CASSGGGTVNQPQHF. The CDR3 DNA reads as TGTGCCAGCAGTGGGGGGGGAACGGTCAATCAGCCCCAGCATTTT.

The gene calls are TRBV19 and TRBJ1-1, with D unclear. This CDR3 has 13 residues. Germline CDR1 reads LNHDA; CDR2 reads SQIVND (reference sequence). V was clipped by 3 bases and J by 4 bases, with 9 bases between them. The CDR3 bases are TGTGCCAGTAGTATCTCGGGGTTCACTGAAGCTTTCTTT. This gives the protein CASSISGFTEAFF. Based on the CDR3 plus reference TRBV19 and TRBJ1-1, the full variable domain is DGGITQSPKYLFRKEGQNVTLSCEQNLNHDAMYWYRQDPGQGLRLIYYSQIVNDFQKGDIAEGYSVSREKKESFPLTVTSAQKNPTAFYLCASSISGFTEAFFGQGTRLTVV.

This clonotype was seen many times. This rearrangement joins TRBV12-3 or TRBV12-4 to TRBJ2-3; perhaps D is TRBD1 or TRBD2 (5 bases each). The CDR3 is 13 residues long. With 8 bases removed from V and 4 bases from J, the gap between germline ends came to 13 bases. DNA of the CDR3: TGTGCCAGCTTGCCAGGGACCTCAGATACGCAGTATTTT. It encodes CASLPGTSDTQYF.

This clonotype was seen only a few times. The rearrangement joins TRBV4-1 to TRBJ2-2; D is unresolved. Germline loops: CDR1 MGHRA, CDR2 YSYEKL. CDR3 length: 16 residues. The germline V and J ends were trimmed by 1 base and 6 bases, with 15 bases remaining between them. In DNA form, the CDR3 reads TGCGCCAGCAGCCAAGTTCATTCCCGACCATCCGGGGAGCTGTTTTTT. It translates to CASSQVHSRPSGELFF.

This clonotype was detected only a few times. The rearrangement joins TRBV15 to TRBJ2-2; TRBD1 agrees at 7 bases. CDR3 length: 16 amino acids. Germline V gene lookup returns CDR1 LNHNV and CDR2 YYDKDF (reference sequence). V lost 3 bases and J lost 0; bases outside the gene matches: 4. The CDR3 sequence is CATSRDRTANTGELFF. The CDR3 DNA follows: TGTGCCACCAGCAGGGACAGGACCGCGAACACCGGGGAGCTGTTTTTT.

The CDR3, as DNA: TGTGCCAGCAGCGCCGGGACAGGGGGCCGTCAGCCCCAGCATTTT. This codes for CASSAGTGGRQPQHF. This rearrangement joins TRBV6-5 to TRBJ1-5, with TRBD1 matching over 12 bases. Germline CDR1 is MNHEY and CDR2 is SVGAGI. This CDR3 is 15 amino acids long. The ends lost 6 bases at V and 6 bases at J; junction bases unmatched: 6.

The DNA for the CDR3 is TGTGCCAGCAGCGGGGGTTTTAGCTCGGCGGGGGATACGCAGTATTTT. It yields the protein CASSGGFSSAGDTQYF. The rearrangement uses TRBV9 and TRBJ2-3, with D perhaps matching TRBD2 (6 bases). Germline V lookup: CDR1 SGDLS, CDR2 YYNGEE. V was shortened by 3 bases and J by 6 bases, with 20 bases between the two germline ends. The CDR3 loop spans 16 amino acids.

This clonotype has a count of ten or more. The CDR3 DNA reads as TGTGCCAGCAGTGAGAAGCTGGGCGGCTACGAGCAGTACTTC. Amino acids: CASSEKLGGYEQYF. The V and J genes are TRBV12-3 or TRBV12-4 and TRBJ2-7; D is uncertain. V lost 5 bases to trimming and J lost 3 bases, with 14 bases between them. The CDR3 contains 14 residues.

This clonotype has a count of ten or more. The gene calls are TRBV18 and TRBJ2-3; D not certain. CDR1 is KGHSH, CDR2 LQKENI, per germline. V lost 2 bases to trimming and J lost 1 base, with 10 bases between them. The CDR3 covers 15 residues. CDR3 coding DNA: TGTGCCAGCTCACCATCAGGTTTCCGCACAGATACGCAGTATTTT. The encoded protein is CASSPSGFRTDTQYF.

This clonotype showed up just a few times. The rearrangement uses TRBV7-6 and TRBJ2-2; D unclear. Per germline, CDR1 SGHVS and CDR2 FNYEAQ. Trimming shortened V by 5 bases and J by 1 base, and 11 bases separated the two germline ends. The CDR3 has 15 amino acids. CDR3 bases: TGTGCCAGCAGCCCCGACCCCGTGAACACCGGGGAGCTGTTTTTT. Translated: CASSPDPVNTGELFF.

This chain connects TRBV28 to TRBJ2-3; 14 bases map to TRBD2. CDR1 MDHEN and CDR2 SYDVKM come from the germline V gene. This CDR3 spans 19 amino acids. Trimming cost V 4 bases and J 2 bases; bases outside gene matches: 11. The CDR3 DNA follows: TGTGCCAGCAGTTCGCCAGGACTAGCGGGGGGCCTCAACACAGATACGCAGTATTTT. Translation: CASSSPGLAGGLNTDTQYF.

The chain has TRBV6-2 or TRBV6-3 and TRBJ2-1; tentative D call: TRBD1 (5 bases). V lost 5 bases to trimming and J lost 9 bases, with 8 bases between them. The CDR3 has 11 amino acids. Germline V gene data show CDR1 as MNHEY and CDR2 as SVGEGT. In DNA, the CDR3 is TGTGCCAGCAGTACCAGGGTTGAGCAGTTCTTC. Its protein is CASSTRVEQFF.

This clonotype was seen a handful of times. The genes are TRBV7-9 and TRBJ2-3, with D uncertain. Germline lookup yields CDR1 SEHNR and CDR2 FQNEAQ (reference sequence). The CDR3 has 16 amino acids. V lost 5 bases and J 2 bases, leaving 17 bases between the germline ends. DNA of the CDR3: TGTGCCAGCAGCCCAGCCGGCCTTCCTTTCACAGATACGCAGTATTTT. Encoded protein: CASSPAGLPFTDTQYF.

The sample holds a few counts of this clonotype. The CDR3: CASSFESGTEAFF. CDR3 DNA sequence: TGTGCCAGCAGCTTTGAAAGTGGAACTGAAGCTTTCTTT. This chain links TRBV5-6 with TRBJ1-1; D is undetermined. The CDR3 loop spans 13 amino acids. Germline CDR1 reads SGHDT; CDR2 reads YYEEEE. Trimming pared 2 bases from V and 5 bases from J, leaving 10 bases between.

This clonotype was counted at least ten times. This chain uses TRBV25-1 with TRBJ1-2; D is unresolved. Trimming took off 2 bases at V and 8 bases at J, with 12 bases between the two ends. The CDR3 loop spans 13 amino acids. The germline V gene encodes CDR1 MGHDK and CDR2 SYGVNS. This chain's CDR3 is CASSEGLGLGYTF. CDR3 bases: TGTGCCAGCAGTGAAGGTCTGGGTTTGGGCTACACCTTC.

The J gene is TRBJ2-3, the V gene TRBV6-8; no firm D call. The CDR3 covers 12 residues. Per the germline V gene, CDR1 is MNHGY and CDR2 is SAAAGT. The ends were cut back, 2 bases at V and 5 bases at J, with 5 bases in the middle. CDR3 sequence (DNA): TGTGCCAGCAGTTACAACGGAGATACGCAGTATTTT. This sequence encodes CASSYNGDTQYF.

The table lists this clonotype with a few counts. This sequence joins TRBV12-3 or TRBV12-4 and TRBJ2-7, with 15 bases aligning to TRBD2. There are 15 residues in the CDR3. The V segment lost 6 bases and the J segment 10 bases; nucleotides outside the gene matches: 10. CDR3 sequence (DNA): TGTGCCAGCAGCAGCACGGGACTAGCGGGGGGCCTTCAGTACTTC. Translation gives CASSSTGLAGGLQYF.

Points on this clonotype: A read error is possible here, since a much larger clone lies one base away. CDR3 DNA: TGTGCCAGCAGCTCGACAGGGGGCTTCCCCTACGAGCAGTACTTC. Its protein is CASSSTGGFPYEQYF. The chain is built from TRBV7-9 and TRBJ2-7, with 10 bases matching TRBD1. With 4 bases clipped from V and 2 bases from J, the junction kept 5 bases outside the gene matches. From germline, CDR1 is SEHNR and CDR2 FQNEAQ (reference sequence). This CDR3 is 15 amino acids long.

This clonotype was seen only a few times. In nucleotides, the CDR3 is TGTGCCAGCAGTTTAAGGAATCAGCCCCAGCATTTT. Translation: CASSLRNQPQHF. The chain is built from TRBV12-3 or TRBV12-4 and TRBJ1-5, with D uncertain. The germline V and J ends were trimmed by 2 bases and 4 bases, with 3 bases remaining between them. CDR3 length: 12 residues.

The V gene is TRBV27, the J gene TRBJ2-4; 11 bases are shared with TRBD1. CDR1 is MNHEY and CDR2 is SMNVEV in the germline V gene (reference sequence). The CDR3 runs 16 residues. J lost 1 base, V lost 7 bases, and 6 bases had no gene match. CDR3: CASKKDRGPAKNIQYF. The DNA of the CDR3 is TGTGCCAGCAAGAAGGACAGGGGGCCCGCCAAAAACATTCAGTACTTC.

CDR3 residues: CASIHGTVSTDTQYF. DNA of the CDR3: TGTGCCAGCATCCATGGGACAGTCAGCACAGATACGCAGTATTTT. The rearrangement uses TRBV12-3 or TRBV12-4 and TRBJ2-3; 7 nucleotides align to TRBD1. The ends lost 7 bases at V and 0 bases at J; junction bases unmatched: 7. CDR3 length: 15 residues.

This sequence joins TRBV4-1 and TRBJ2-1; no definite D call. This CDR3 comprises 15 residues. V was trimmed by 7 bases and J by 0 bases, leaving 13 bases between them. Germline V gene data show CDR1 as MGHRA and CDR2 as YSYEKL. The CDR3 DNA is TGCGCCAGCACCGTATCACAGAGCTCCTACAATGAGCAGTTCTTC. Its protein is CASTVSQSSYNEQFF.

This clonotype was seen a handful of times. This rearrangement joins TRBV15 to TRBJ2-1, with 13 bases identical to TRBD2. The CDR3 extends over 15 amino acids. The V and J ends lost 0 bases and 10 bases, in that order; junction bases with no gene match: 3. Germline V lookup: CDR1 LNHNV, CDR2 YYDKDF (reference sequence). Here the CDR3 reads CATSRDKGLAGEQFF. The CDR3, as DNA: TGTGCCACCAGCAGAGATAAGGGACTAGCGGGAGAGCAGTTCTTC. Full variable domain (missing parts from reference TRBV15 and TRBJ2-1): DAMVIQNPRYQVTQFGKPVTLSCSQTLNHNVMYWYQQKSSQAPKLLFHYYDKDFNNEADTPDNFQSRRPNTSFCFLDIRSPGLGDTAMYLCATSRDKGLAGEQFFGPGTRLTVL.

This clonotype was counted only a few times. V and J are TRBV11-2 and TRBJ1-6; no firm D call. The CDR3 consists of 13 residues. Trimming removed 2 bases at V and 10 bases at J, with 9 bases between. CDR1 SGHAT and CDR2 FQNNGV come from the germline V gene. The CDR3 is CASSLLTGSPLHF. CDR3 nucleotide sequence: TGTGCCAGCAGCTTATTGACCGGATCACCCCTCCACTTT.

This clonotype was counted a few times. This sequence joins TRBV20-1 and TRBJ2-7; TRBD1 aligns across 7 bases. Germline trimming cut 0 bases from V and 3 bases from J; bases unmatched to any gene: 11. The CDR3 consists of 16 residues. Germline V gene lookup returns CDR1 DFQATT and CDR2 SNEGSKA (reference sequence). The CDR3 spells CSARDSGQADFYEQYF. Here the CDR3 DNA reads TGCAGTGCTAGAGATTCTGGACAGGCCGATTTCTACGAGCAGTACTTC.

There are a few counts of this clonotype. V usage is TRBV6-2 or TRBV6-3 and J usage is TRBJ2-1, with 8 bases that match TRBD2. CDR3 length: 15 residues. Per the germline V gene, CDR1 is MNHEY and CDR2 is SVGEGT. V lost 5 bases to trimming and J lost 6 bases; unmatched junction nucleotides: 9. The CDR3: CASSLSGVLSNEQFF. CDR3 DNA sequence: TGTGCCAGCAGTCTTAGCGGGGTCCTTTCCAATGAGCAGTTCTTC.

The sample holds many counts of this clonotype. The chain couples TRBV7-2 to TRBJ2-7; the D is unclear. V lost 6 bases and J lost 1, with 13 bases in between. CDR1 and CDR2 from the germline V gene are SGHTA and FQGNSA. The CDR3 runs 14 residues. The CDR3 loop is CASRDDTESYEQYF. In DNA, the CDR3 is TGTGCCAGCAGGGACGACACGGAGTCCTACGAGCAGTACTTC.

The chain uses TRBV5-1 and TRBJ1-1; 12 nucleotides line up with TRBD1. Germline V gene data show CDR1 as SGHRS and CDR2 as YFSETQ. The V and J ends lost 5 bases and 3 bases, in that order; junction bases with no gene match: 8. The CDR3 has 16 residues. The CDR3 spells CASSSGTGGYDTEAFF. CDR3 in DNA: TGCGCCAGCAGTTCCGGGACAGGGGGCTATGACACTGAAGCTTTCTTT.

V gene TRBV18 combines with J gene TRBJ2-3, with unresolved D. Germline CDR1 is KGHSH and CDR2 is LQKENI. This CDR3 has 12 residues. V gave up 1 base and J gave up 6 bases, with 5 bases separating them. CDR3 DNA sequence: TGTGCCAGCTCACCACTACTCGATACGCAGTATTTT. Its translation is CASSPLLDTQYF.

The rearrangement links TRBV18 to TRBJ1-1, with a weak D call TRBD1 (6 bases). The CDR3 sequence is 17 residues long. Germline lookup yields CDR1 KGHSH and CDR2 LQKENI. Between the trimmed V and J ends, which lost 1 base and 4 bases, there was a span of 19 bases. CDR3 region: CASSPRWAQSGATEAFF. CDR3 in DNA: TGTGCCAGCTCACCACGGTGGGCACAATCAGGGGCCACTGAAGCTTTCTTT.